This T cell receptor beta chain was observed in a study of T cells in Graves' hyperthyroidism and ophthalmopathy. Amplified regions were TCR beta CDR3 sequences from RNA transcripts. The study used the HTBI primer set for a first-round RT-PCR of the TCR CDR3. TCRdb itself ran the multiplex PCR reads through MiXCR, one entry per CDR3 protein. The table lists over 300,000 distinct CDR3 sequences, around 13% of them singletons. Germline assignment: CDR1 SGHRS and CDR2 YFSETQ. J lost 5 bases, V lost 2 bases, and 6 bases had no gene match. This CDR3 contains 16 residues. The sample taken for sequencing was blood. This sequence joins TRBV5-1 and TRBJ2-1; 11 bases agree with TRBD1. The TCR was taken from a woman aged 55-69 years with Graves' hyperthyroidism. CDR3 sequence (DNA): TGCGCCAGCAGCTTATGGGGACAGGGGGGTAACAATGAGCAGTTCTTC. This sequence encodes CASSLWGQGGNNEQFF.